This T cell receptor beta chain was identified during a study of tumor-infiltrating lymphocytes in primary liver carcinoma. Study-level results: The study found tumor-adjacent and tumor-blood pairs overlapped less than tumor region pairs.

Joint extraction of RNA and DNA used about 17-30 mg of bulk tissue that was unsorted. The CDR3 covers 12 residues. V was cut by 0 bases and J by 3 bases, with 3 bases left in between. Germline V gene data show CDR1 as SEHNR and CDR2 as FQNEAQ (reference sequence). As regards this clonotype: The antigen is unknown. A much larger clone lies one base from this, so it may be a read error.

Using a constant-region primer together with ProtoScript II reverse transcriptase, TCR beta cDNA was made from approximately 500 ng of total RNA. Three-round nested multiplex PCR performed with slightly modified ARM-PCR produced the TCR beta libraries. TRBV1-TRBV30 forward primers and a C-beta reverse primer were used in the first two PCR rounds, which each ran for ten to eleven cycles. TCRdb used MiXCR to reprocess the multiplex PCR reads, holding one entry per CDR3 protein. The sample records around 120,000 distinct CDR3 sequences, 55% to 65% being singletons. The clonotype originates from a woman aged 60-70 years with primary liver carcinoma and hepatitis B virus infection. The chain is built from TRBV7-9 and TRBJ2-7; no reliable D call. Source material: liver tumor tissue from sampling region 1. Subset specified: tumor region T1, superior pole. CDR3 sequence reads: CASSLAYYEQYF. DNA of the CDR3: TGTGCCAGCAGCTTAGCCTACTACGAGCAGTACTTC.